The 13 T cell receptor beta chains below all came from one sample that was sequenced in a study of blood T cell repertoires in COVID-19. Some clones are missing from TCRdb's copy, which holds only in-frame ones; the method was immunoSEQ multiplex PCR. The sample consists of 37,000 or so clones, around four fifths of them appearing once. Sequencing was performed on peripheral blood. These receptors were obtained from a man in his 60s with acute or convalescent COVID-19.

This clone was counted between two and nine times. This chain connects TRBV5-4 to TRBJ2-7, with TRBD2 matching over 12 bases. CDR3 length: 17 residues. V lost 0 bases, J lost 3 bases, and 7 bases stayed unmatched. Germline assignment: CDR1 SGHNT and CDR2 YYREEE (reference sequence). The CDR3 reads CASSLDPLAGGLYEQYF. In DNA form, the CDR3 reads TGTGCCAGCAGCTTGGACCCACTAGCGGGAGGTCTCTACGAGCAGTACTTC. The variable domain in full, with the rest retrieved from reference TRBV5-4 and TRBJ2-7, is ETGVTQSPTHLIKTRGQQVTLRCSSQSGHNTVSWYQQALGQGPQFIFQYYREEENGRGNFPPRFSGLQFPNYSSELNVNALELDDSALYLCASSLDPLAGGLYEQYFGPGTRLTVT.

In its sample, this clone was seen a few times. The chain has TRBV30 and TRBJ1-2, with D maybe TRBD1 (6 bases). The CDR3 is 11 amino acids. The ends were cut back, 0 bases at V and 13 bases at J, with 12 bases in the middle. Germline CDR1 is GTSNPN and CDR2 is SVGIG (reference sequence). Here the CDR3 DNA reads TGTGCCTGGAGTGTAACCAGGGGCGGCACCTTC. It translates to CAWSVTRGGTF.

V usage is TRBV9 and J usage is TRBJ2-3; 8 positions agree with TRBD2. The germline CDR1 and CDR2 sequences are SGDLS and YYNGEE. The V segment lost 3 bases and the J segment 5 bases; nucleotides outside the gene matches: 11. This CDR3 region has 16 residues. The CDR3 reads CASSGGLAGGEDTQYF. CDR3 DNA: TGTGCCAGCAGCGGAGGACTAGCCGGTGGAGAAGATACGCAGTATTTT.

The chain uses TRBV10-3 and TRBJ2-7; the match to TRBD1 covers 10 bases. The germline V gene has CDR1 ENHRY and CDR2 SYGVKD. The V gene end was trimmed by 6 bases and the J gene end by 2 bases; junction bases not matched to a gene: 7. The CDR3 extends over 15 amino acids. This chain's CDR3 is CAISDRGRTPYEQYF. Here the CDR3 DNA reads TGTGCCATCAGCGACAGGGGGCGAACTCCCTACGAGCAGTACTTC.

The V and J genes are TRBV13 and TRBJ2-2, with 11 nucleotides matching TRBD2. The germline V gene has CDR1 PRHDT and CDR2 FYEKMQ (reference sequence). V was pared by 5 bases and J by 4 bases, with 6 bases of the junction left unmatched. This CDR3 comprises 16 residues. The CDR3 loop is CASSTPGTSGTGELFF. CDR3 bases: TGTGCCAGCAGCACTCCCGGGACTAGCGGCACCGGGGAGCTGTTTTTT.

The rearrangement links TRBV6-5 to TRBJ1-2; TRBD1 aligns across 8 bases. Germline V gives CDR1 MNHEY, CDR2 SVGAGI. V was pared by 10 bases and J by 3 bases, with 10 bases of the junction left unmatched. The CDR3 contains 14 residues. For the CDR3, the DNA is TGTGCCACCAAGGAGCAGGGGGCGTACTATGGCTACACCTTC. The encoded protein is CATKEQGAYYGYTF.

This clone was counted only a few times. The chain links TRBV5-4 to TRBJ2-7, with 7 positions matching TRBD1. Germline values: CDR1 SGHNT, CDR2 YYREEE (reference sequence). There are 15 residues in the CDR3. The V segment lost 3 bases and the J segment 0 bases; nucleotides outside the gene matches: 6. CDR3 nucleotide sequence: TGTGCCAGCAGCTCCCGACAGGGAAGCTCCTACGAGCAGTACTTC. This codes for CASSSRQGSSYEQYF. Full variable domain (missing parts from reference TRBV5-4 and TRBJ2-7): ETGVTQSPTHLIKTRGQQVTLRCSSQSGHNTVSWYQQALGQGPQFIFQYYREEENGRGNFPPRFSGLQFPNYSSELNVNALELDDSALYLCASSSRQGSSYEQYFGPGTRLTVT.

This clone turned up a few times. The chain links TRBV28 to TRBJ1-2, with a possible D match to TRBD1 (5 bases). CDR3 length equals 14 residues. Germline V gene sequence: CDR1 MDHEN, CDR2 SYDVKM. V was trimmed by 6 bases and J by 2 bases, leaving 13 bases between them. CDR3 loop: CASRGLFLNYGYTF. CDR3 coding DNA: TGTGCCAGCAGGGGACTGTTCCTGAACTATGGCTACACCTTC.

This clone was seen at least ten times. The V call is TRBV3-1 (or the pseudogene TRBV3-2), the J call TRBJ2-7; 10 bases fit TRBD2. V shed 2 bases and J 2 bases; nucleotides not matched to a gene: 3. Per the germline V gene, CDR1 is LGHDT and CDR2 is YNNKEL (reference sequence). This CDR3 region has 15 residues. CDR3 bases: TGTGCCAGCAGCCAACTAGCGGGAGAGCCCTACGAGCAGTACTTC. Protein: CASSQLAGEPYEQYF.

The chain has TRBV5-6 and TRBJ2-1; 8 bases fit TRBD2. The junction had 13 bases not matched to a gene; V was cut back by 4 bases and J by 7 bases. The CDR3 runs to 16 residues. The germline V gene has CDR1 SGHDT and CDR2 YYEEEE. In DNA, the CDR3 is TGTGCCAGCAGCCCGGGATGGGGACTAGTGGGAAATGAGCAGTTCTTC. Protein: CASSPGWGLVGNEQFF.

The chain uses TRBV5-1 and TRBJ1-5; a weak D match, TRBD1 (6 bases). CDR1 is SGHRS and CDR2 is YFSETQ in the germline V gene. The CDR3 is 15 amino acids. Trimming removed 1 base from V and 6 bases from J, with 14 bases in between. Written as DNA, the CDR3 is TGCGCCAGCAGCTTGCAGGGGTACAGCGGTCAGCCCCAGCATTTT. This translates into CASSLQGYSGQPQHF.

The gene calls are TRBV11-3 and TRBJ2-4; D is possibly TRBD2 (5 bases). The V end was cut by 5 bases, the J end by 4 bases, with 9 bases between. CDR3 length: 13 residues. Germline-derived CDR1 and CDR2 are SGHNT and YENEEA. CDR3 sequence (DNA): TGTGCCAGCAGCATCGGACTTAAAAACATTCAGTACTTC. Translating gives CASSIGLKNIQYF.

V and J are TRBV18 and TRBJ1-5; 10 positions match TRBD1. CDR1 is KGHSH and CDR2 is LQKENI in the germline V gene. V gave up 6 bases and J gave up 6 bases; unmatched junction bases: 5. CDR3 size: 14 residues. CDR3 bases: TGTGCCAGCTCTCGGGACAGGGGTTTTCAGCCCCAGCATTTT. Residues: CASSRDRGFQPQHF.